This paragraph covers one TCR beta chain sequence. This sample stems from a study of blood T cell repertoires in COVID-19. Study background: From the United States, Italy and Spain came samples of acute and convalescent COVID-19. T cells, B-cell-depleted T cells, or PBMCs supplied cDNA or gDNA.

Authors' analysis steps: It was from reference gene primer amplification that nucleated cell counts were estimated. The repertoire was sequenced with immunoSEQ multiplex PCR; TCRdb's copy has only in-frame clones and lacks some. V and J calls and clone size come straight from that table; D and trimming were deduced from the DNA. The sample holds fewer than 300,000 clones, roughly 85% seen once. The length of the CDR3 is 13 residues. Per germline, CDR1 SNHLY and CDR2 FYNNEI. Trimming at V came to 6 bases and at J to 7 bases, leaving 5 bases not matched to a gene. The TCR sequence derives from a woman aged 70 to 79 with active or convalescent COVID-19. The sample was peripheral blood. V and J are TRBV2 and TRBJ1-4, with 7 bases lining up with TRBD1. CDR3 nucleotides: TGTGCCAGCAGGGGGACAGAGTCTGAAAAACTGTTTTTT. Protein: CASRGTESEKLFF.